This T cell receptor beta chain emerged from a study of cytomegalovirus exposure and HLA in healthy donors. Study in general: Both the 100 to 150 validation repertoires and the approximately 640 first-cohort repertoires used the same platform, as reported by a later analysis.

The CDR3 loop spans 14 amino acids. Here immunoSEQ multiplex PCR was the method, and the copy in TCRdb shows in-frame clones only, minus some. Of roughly 170,000 clones listed, about 80% are singletons. The sequenced sample consisted of PBMCs. V gene TRBV12-2 combines with J gene TRBJ1-4; the table's D call TRBD1 went unverified against the DNA. TRBV12-2 is termed a pseudogene. This TCR was recovered from a woman between 18 and 29 years old in good health and CMV-seropositive. The CDR3 bases are TGTGCAAGTCGCTCGGGACAGGGAAACGAAAAACTGTTTTTT. This translates into CASRSGQGNEKLFF.